The entry below describes one T cell receptor beta chain. The sample is drawn from a study of blood T cell repertoires in COVID-19. In the study overall: In each case, the material was cDNA or gDNA derived from T cells, B-cell-depleted T cells, or PBMCs.

Authors' data handling: Reference gene primers were amplified, and this amplification served to estimate nucleated cell counts. Assay: immunoSEQ multiplex PCR; the TCRdb copy retains only in-frame clones and omits some. The DNA was the basis for D and trimming; V, J and clone size are from that table. Of around 250,000 clones in the sample, nearly 90% were seen once. The CDR3 totals 15 residues. Germline V lookup: CDR1 MNHEY, CDR2 SVGEGT. V lost 0 bases and J lost 3, with 11 bases in between. Sample: peripheral blood. The chain links TRBV6-2 or TRBV6-3 to TRBJ2-5; TRBD1 is a possible D gene (5 bases). This receptor was identified in a middle-aged woman who had recovered from COVID-19. This chain's CDR3 is CASSYSMSREETQYF. Here the CDR3 DNA reads TGTGCCAGCAGTTACTCGATGAGCAGGGAAGAGACCCAGTACTTC.